This TCR beta chain appears in the sequencing data of a study of blood T cells in healthy people across ages. Broader study findings: Age brought a roughly linear fall in TCR beta diversity measured per million T cells. As naive T cell percentage varied, TCR beta diversity correlated strongly with it.

It was with a sample-barcoded 5' primer and a J-beta primer mix that a second PCR of roughly 7 to 12 cycles was run. TCRdb passed the 5' RACE reads through MiXCR, listing each CDR3 protein once. This repertoire shows about 1.5 million distinct CDR3 sequences, about 42% found once; its top ten account for about 4%. Each donor supplied approximately 10 milliliters of peripheral blood. The CDR3 is 16 residues long. V dropped 0 bases and J dropped 4; count of bases not matched to a gene: 5. CDR1 is SGHRS and CDR2 is YFSETQ in the germline V gene. In this sample, this clonotype turned up a few times. Its target is unknown.

Sequenced sample: blood. The TCR sequence derives from a woman under 30 in good health. V is TRBV5-1 and J is TRBJ1-5; 9 positions match TRBD1. The CDR3 DNA follows: TGCGCCAGCAGCTTGGGGACAGGGGTACGAAATCAGCCCCAGCATTTT. This gives the protein CASSLGTGVRNQPQHF.